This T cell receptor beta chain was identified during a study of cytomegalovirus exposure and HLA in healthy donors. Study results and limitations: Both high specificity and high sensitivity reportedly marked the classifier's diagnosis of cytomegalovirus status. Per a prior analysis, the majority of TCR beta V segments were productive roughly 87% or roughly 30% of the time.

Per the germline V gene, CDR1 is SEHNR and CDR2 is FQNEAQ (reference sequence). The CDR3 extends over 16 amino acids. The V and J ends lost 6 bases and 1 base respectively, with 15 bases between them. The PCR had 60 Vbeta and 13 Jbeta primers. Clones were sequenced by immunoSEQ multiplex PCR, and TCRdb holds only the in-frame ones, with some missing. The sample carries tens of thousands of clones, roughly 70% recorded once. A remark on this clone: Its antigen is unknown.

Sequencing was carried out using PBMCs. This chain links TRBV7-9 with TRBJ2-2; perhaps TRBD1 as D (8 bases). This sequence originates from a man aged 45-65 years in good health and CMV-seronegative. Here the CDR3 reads CASSTGGTGNTGELFF. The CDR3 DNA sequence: TGTGCCAGCAGTACCGGGGGGACAGGGAACACCGGGGAGCTGTTTTTT. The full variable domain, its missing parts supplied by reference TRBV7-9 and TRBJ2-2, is DTGVSQNPRHKITKRGQNVTFRCDPISEHNRLYWYRQTLGQGPEFLTYFQNEAQLEKSRLLSDRFSAERPKGSFSTLEIQRTEQGDSAMYLCASSTGGTGNTGELFFGEGSRLTVL.